A single sample gave rise to the 17 T cell receptor beta chains below, sequenced in a study of blood T cell repertoires in COVID-19 (TCRdb year 2020). Library method: the immunoSEQ multiplex PCR assay. The table was pulled from immuneACCESS by TCRdb, which kept in-frame rearrangements only. Such tables lose some clones; where checked, under half of the loss comes from unresolved V genes, and the rest has no known cause. Across this sample there are 210,000 or so clones, with under 85% seen only once. The leading ten clones occupy 1.3% of the sample. Sequenced material: peripheral blood. The receptors were gathered from a woman aged 25 to 39 with COVID-19, enrolled during active disease.

V is TRBV30 and J is TRBJ1-2; D might be TRBD1 (5 bases). V was pared by 4 bases and J by 3 bases, with 21 bases between. The CDR3 spans 16 residues. CDR1 and CDR2 (germline): GTSNPN, SVGIG (reference sequence). CDR3 amino acids: CAWNSEGSPGHYGYTF. The CDR3 bases are TGTGCCTGGAATTCCGAAGGGTCGCCAGGGCACTATGGCTACACCTTC.

The V gene is TRBV9, the J gene TRBJ1-1; tentative D call: TRBD1 (6 bases). This CDR3 has 15 residues. Between the trimmed V and J ends, which lost 2 bases and 1 base, there was a span of 12 bases. Germline V CDR1 and CDR2: SGDLS, YYNGEE. CDR3 nucleotide sequence: TGTGCCAGCAGCGTTGGGGGCCAGCCGAACACTGAAGCTTTCTTT. This gives the protein CASSVGGQPNTEAFF. The full variable domain, its missing parts supplied by reference TRBV9 and TRBJ1-1, is DSGVTQTPKHLITATGQRVTLRCSPRSGDLSVYWYQQSLDQGLQFLIQYYNGEERAKGNILERFSAQQFPDLHSELNLSSLELGDSALYFCASSVGGQPNTEAFFGQGTRLTVV.

This clone was detected a few times. The chain joins TRBV10-3 to TRBJ1-6, with 10 positions matching TRBD1. In germline, CDR1 is ENHRY, CDR2 SYGVKD. The CDR3 totals 16 residues. Trimming took 6 bases from V and 4 from J; bases not matched to a gene: 6. The CDR3 here is CAISATGGGYNSPLHF. CDR3 coding DNA: TGTGCCATCAGCGCGACAGGGGGCGGATATAATTCACCCCTCCACTTT.

The CDR3 DNA sequence: TGTGCCAGCAGTTACGGCGGGGTTGGATACGAGCAGTACTTC. This gives the protein CASSYGGVGYEQYF. This chain connects TRBV6-5 to TRBJ2-7, with D perhaps TRBD2 (6 bases). With 2 bases removed from V and 4 bases from J, the gap between germline ends came to 12 bases. The CDR3 has 14 residues. In germline, CDR1 is MNHEY, CDR2 SVGAGI.

V is TRBV28 and J is TRBJ1-5; 8 bases map to TRBD1. This CDR3 has 22 residues. Trimming removed 2 bases from V and 0 bases from J; junction bases left unmatched: 21. CDR1 and CDR2 from the germline V gene are MDHEN and SYDVKM. The CDR3 loop is CASSLPFMGTGPGAYSNQPQHF. CDR3 coding DNA: TGTGCCAGCAGTTTACCGTTTATGGGGACAGGCCCTGGGGCTTATAGCAATCAGCCCCAGCATTTT.

The chain recombines TRBV5-6 with TRBJ1-5; 10 nucleotides agree with TRBD1. Trimming removed 4 bases from V and 5 bases from J; junction bases left unmatched: 6. The germline V gene has CDR1 SGHDT and CDR2 YYEEEE. There are 15 residues in the CDR3. The DNA for the CDR3 is TGTGCCAGCAGCACGGGACAGGGGATCGATCAGCCCCAGCATTTT. Translated, it gives CASSTGQGIDQPQHF.

V is TRBV30 and J is TRBJ1-1; 9 bases fit TRBD1. CDR3 size: 15 residues. CDR1 GTSNPN and CDR2 SVGIG come from the germline V gene (reference sequence). Trimming removed 0 bases from V and 4 bases from J; junction bases left unmatched: 6. CDR3 sequence: CAWSVLTGGGTEAFF. CDR3 bases: TGTGCCTGGAGTGTTTTGACAGGGGGGGGCACTGAAGCTTTCTTT.

This chain uses TRBV30 with TRBJ1-3; 8 nucleotides line up with TRBD1. Per the germline V gene, CDR1 is GTSNPN and CDR2 is SVGIG (reference sequence). CDR3 length equals 14 residues. V was clipped by 1 base and J by 2 bases; unmatched bases: 1. The CDR3 here is CAWSGTGTGNTIYF. CDR3 bases: TGTGCCTGGAGTGGGACAGGGACTGGAAACACCATATATTTT.

The genes are TRBV30 and TRBJ2-3; 12 bases align to TRBD2. V shed 7 bases, J shed 7 bases, and the junction held 9 bases outside the gene matches. The germline V gene encodes CDR1 GTSNPN and CDR2 SVGIG (reference sequence). The CDR3 runs 14 residues. The CDR3 nucleotides read TGTGCCTTAGATCTAGCGGGGGGGCAAAATACGCAGTATTTT. Translation: CALDLAGGQNTQYF.

The chain couples TRBV5-1 to TRBJ2-2; 7 bases align to TRBD1. The germline CDR1 and CDR2 sequences are SGHRS and YFSETQ. The V gene end was trimmed by 1 base and the J gene end by 5 bases; junction bases not matched to a gene: 5. The CDR3 runs 15 residues. CDR3 nucleotides: TGCGCCAGCAGCTTGTCGGCAGGGGGAACCGGGGAGCTGTTTTTT. This codes for CASSLSAGGTGELFF.

This chain uses TRBV2 with TRBJ2-1; D may be TRBD1 (5 bases). The germline V gene has CDR1 SNHLY and CDR2 FYNNEI. Trimming cost V 4 bases and J 3 bases, with 7 bases left between them. The CDR3 spans 13 residues. DNA for the CDR3: TGTGCCAGCAGTGGCCAGGGCTACAATGAGCAGTTCTTC. This translates into CASSGQGYNEQFF.

This clone was observed many times. The rearrangement links TRBV24-1 to TRBJ2-3, with D unclear. The CDR3 totals 16 residues. The V end was cut by 6 bases, the J end by 2 bases, with 17 bases between. The germline CDR1 and CDR2 sequences are KGHDR and SFDVKD. CDR3: CATSRSETPNTDTQYF. CDR3 sequence (DNA): TGTGCCACCAGTCGGTCGGAGACGCCAAACACAGATACGCAGTATTTT.

This sequence joins TRBV15 and TRBJ1-5, with D hard to call. Germline CDR1 is LNHNV and CDR2 is YYDKDF (reference sequence). This CDR3 contains 16 residues. The germline V and J ends were trimmed by 1 base and 3 bases, with 13 bases remaining between them. The CDR3 DNA is TGTGCCACCAGCAGAGCCGGGAGTGGGAACAATCAGCCCCAGCATTTT. Translating it yields CATSRAGSGNNQPQHF.

The chain uses TRBV28 and TRBJ1-6, with a weak D call TRBD1 (6 bases). In germline, CDR1 is MDHEN, CDR2 SYDVKM. This CDR3 contains 14 residues. V dropped 1 base and J dropped 10 bases, with 11 bases sitting between them. The CDR3 region has the DNA TGTGCCAGCAGTTTATTACAGGGTTACTCACCCCTCCACTTT. It is translated as CASSLLQGYSPLHF.

In nucleotides, the CDR3 is TGTGCCAGCAGCCAACAGGGGGGTACTGAAGCTTTCTTT. This translates into CASSQQGGTEAFF. This sequence joins TRBV11-2 and TRBJ1-1; 8 bases fit TRBD1. Trimming took 5 bases from V and 5 from J; bases not matched to a gene: 4. Germline CDR1 reads SGHAT; CDR2 reads FQNNGV. This CDR3 spans 13 amino acids.

This rearrangement joins TRBV3-1 (or the pseudogene TRBV3-2) to TRBJ2-7; 12 nucleotides line up with TRBD2. Trimming cost V 5 bases and J 6 bases; bases outside gene matches: 5. Germline values: CDR1 LGHDT, CDR2 YNNKEL (reference sequence). The CDR3 extends over 14 amino acids. CDR3 region: CASSTGLAGSEQYF. DNA of the CDR3: TGTGCCAGCAGCACCGGACTAGCGGGAAGCGAGCAGTACTTC.

The chain carries TRBV6-6 and TRBJ2-7; 8 bases match TRBD1. This CDR3 contains 15 residues. The V and J ends lost 6 bases and 5 bases, in that order; junction bases with no gene match: 12. Germline CDR1 MNHNY, CDR2 SVGAGI (reference sequence). CDR3 nucleotides: TGTGCCAGCAGCCGCCCCGGCAGGGGGCTCGACGAGCAGTACTTC. Residues: CASSRPGRGLDEQYF.